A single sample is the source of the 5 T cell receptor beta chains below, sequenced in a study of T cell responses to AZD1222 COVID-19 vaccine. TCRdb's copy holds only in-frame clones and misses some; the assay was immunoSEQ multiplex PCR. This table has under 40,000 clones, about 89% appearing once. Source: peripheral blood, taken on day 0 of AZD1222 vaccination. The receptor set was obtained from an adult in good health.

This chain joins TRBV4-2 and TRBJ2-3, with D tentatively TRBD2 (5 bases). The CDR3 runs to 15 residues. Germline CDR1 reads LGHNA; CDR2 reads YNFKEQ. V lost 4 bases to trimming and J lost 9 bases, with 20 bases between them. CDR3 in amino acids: CASSPGVPRAATQYF. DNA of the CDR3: TGTGCCAGCAGCCCTGGAGTGCCGCGGGCGGCCACGCAGTATTTT.

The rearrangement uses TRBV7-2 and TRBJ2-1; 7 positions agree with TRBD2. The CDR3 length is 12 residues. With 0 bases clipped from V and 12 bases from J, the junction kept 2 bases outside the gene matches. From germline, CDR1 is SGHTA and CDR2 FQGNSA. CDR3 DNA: TGTGCCAGCAGCTTAGCCCCGGGGGGGCAGTTCTTC. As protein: CASSLAPGGQFF.

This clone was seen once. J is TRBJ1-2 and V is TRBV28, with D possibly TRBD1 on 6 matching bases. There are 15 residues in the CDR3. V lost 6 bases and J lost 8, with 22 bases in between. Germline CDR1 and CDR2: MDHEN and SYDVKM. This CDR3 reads CASSYGTRPFGGYTF. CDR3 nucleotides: TGTGCCAGCAGCTACGGGACACGTCCTTTCGGCGGCTACACCTTC.

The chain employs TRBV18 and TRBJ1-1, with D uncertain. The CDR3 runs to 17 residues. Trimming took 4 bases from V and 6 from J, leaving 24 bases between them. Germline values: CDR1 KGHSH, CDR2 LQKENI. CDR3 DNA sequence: TGTGCCAGCTCACGATGGGTCGGGTACTCGAGAGAGGCTGAAGCTTTCTTT. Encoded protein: CASSRWVGYSREAEAFF. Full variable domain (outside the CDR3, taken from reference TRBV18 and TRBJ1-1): NAGVMQNPRHLVRRRGQEARLRCSPMKGHSHVYWYRQLPEEGLKFMVYLQKENIIDESGMPKERFSAEFPKEGPSILRIQQVVRGDSAAYFCASSRWVGYSREAEAFFGQGTRLTVV.

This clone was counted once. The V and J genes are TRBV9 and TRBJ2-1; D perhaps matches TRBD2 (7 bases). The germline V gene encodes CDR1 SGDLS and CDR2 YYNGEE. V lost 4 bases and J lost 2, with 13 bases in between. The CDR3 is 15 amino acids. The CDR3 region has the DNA TGTGCCAGCAGCACTGGAGGGGGGGCCTACAATGAGCAGTTCTTC. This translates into CASSTGGGAYNEQFF.